This T cell receptor (beta chain) was captured by sequencing in a study of blood T cells in healthy people across ages. Findings and limits, study-wide: CMV infection status of these donors was not known. With naive T cell percentage, TCR beta diversity showed a strong correlation. Roughly linear declines in TCR beta diversity per million T cells occurred with age.

All donors came from Russia, were Caucasian and healthy, and spanned ages roughly 6 to 95. Through a sample-barcoded 5' primer and a J-beta primer mix, a second PCR was run for roughly 7 to 11 cycles. TCRdb passed the 5' RACE reads through MiXCR, listing each CDR3 protein once. Of 550,000 to 750,000 distinct CDR3 sequences in the sample, 20% to 25% were seen once. This clonotype appeared a few times. Its antigen remains unidentified. Germline CDR1 is SGDLS and CDR2 is YYNGEE. The V end was cut by 1 base, the J end by 4 bases, with 12 bases between. The CDR3 is 16 residues long. The genes are TRBV9 and TRBJ2-6; no clear D gene. The sample consisted of blood. The receptor was derived from a man aged 70-80 years in good health. CDR3 coding DNA: TGTGCCAGCAGCGTAACCTCTTTGTTCGGGGCCAACGTCCTGACTTTC. Translating it yields CASSVTSLFGANVLTF.